This T cell receptor (beta chain) originates from a study of human T cells and chemical hapten exposure. Unfractionated whole blood yielded the extracted total RNA. The CDR3 is 11 amino acids. CDR1 and CDR2 (germline): SGHTS, YDEGEE. Between the trimmed V and J ends, which lost 6 bases and 9 bases, there was a span of 10 bases. Via MiXCR, TCRdb re-called the 5' RACE reads, giving one row per CDR3 protein. This sample has tens of thousands of distinct CDR3 sequences, with approximately 16% found just once. The J gene is TRBJ2-1, the V gene TRBV5-8; D uncertain. This receptor was identified in a female donor in good health. The chain's CDR3 is CASTPRTEQFF. CDR3 nucleotides: TGTGCCAGCACCCCCCGGACTGAGCAGTTCTTC.